A single sample gave rise to the 7 T cell receptor beta chains below, sequenced in a study of T cell changes during pregnancy in multiple sclerosis (dated by TCRdb to the late 2010s). Preparation of the library involved the immunoSEQ multiplex PCR assay. This immuneACCESS table, as held by TCRdb, lists in-frame sequences with V and J called but not all clones. Of the missing ones, under half trace to an unresolved V gene in checked studies; the others have no known cause. The sample table shows over 35,000 clones, and over 85% are seen once. The top ten constitute 0.95% to 1.5% of the sample. The sequencing used peripheral blood, collected before pregnancy. The receptors were gathered from a female donor with multiple sclerosis, enrolled in a pregnancy study.

This chain joins TRBV6-1 and TRBJ1-1; D not certain. Germline V lookup: CDR1 MNHNS, CDR2 SASEGT. V was clipped by 4 bases and J by 1 base, with 7 bases between them. The CDR3 consists of 13 residues. The CDR3 is CASSGGWNTEAFF. CDR3 DNA: TGTGCCAGCAGTGGAGGATGGAACACTGAAGCTTTCTTT.

This clone was seen only once. This chain connects TRBV10-1 to TRBJ2-7; 7 positions match TRBD1. Per the germline V gene, CDR1 is WNHNN and CDR2 is SYGVQD (reference sequence). The CDR3 consists of 14 residues. The trim removed 2 bases at V and 5 bases at J, leaving 6 bases unmatched. Here the CDR3 reads CASSEEGTDNEQYF. The CDR3 DNA sequence: TGCGCCAGCAGTGAGGAAGGGACAGACAACGAGCAGTACTTC.

This sequence joins TRBV2 and TRBJ1-1; the D gene is possibly TRBD1 (6 bases). The CDR3 spans 14 residues. Trimming removed 1 base at V and 5 bases at J, with 11 bases between. CDR1 is SNHLY, CDR2 FYNNEI, per germline. The CDR3 coding sequence is TGTGCCAGCAGTGAAGAGGGGGAAGTAACTGAAGCTTTCTTT. The encoded protein is CASSEEGEVTEAFF.

This clone showed up just once. This chain connects TRBV7-9 to TRBJ2-7; TRBD2 agrees at 11 bases. CDR3 length equals 17 residues. Trimming removed 1 base from V and 4 bases from J; junction bases left unmatched: 9. Germline CDR1 is SEHNR and CDR2 is FQNEAQ (reference sequence). CDR3 sequence reads: CASSLGALAGGMYEQYF. CDR3 nucleotide sequence: TGTGCCAGCAGCTTAGGAGCCCTAGCGGGAGGTATGTACGAGCAGTACTTC. Complete variable domain (other parts from reference TRBV7-9 and TRBJ2-7): DTGVSQNPRHKITKRGQNVTFRCDPISEHNRLYWYRQTLGQGPEFLTYFQNEAQLEKSRLLSDRFSAERPKGSFSTLEIQRTEQGDSAMYLCASSLGALAGGMYEQYFGPGTRLTVT.

This rearrangement joins TRBV28 to TRBJ2-7; weak D call: TRBD1 (6 bases). Germline CDR1 reads MDHEN; CDR2 reads SYDVKM. V shed 4 bases and J shed 2 bases, with 6 bases lying between them. The CDR3 sequence is 12 residues long. The CDR3 DNA follows: TGTGCCAGCAGTTACAGGGCCTACGAGCAGTACTTC. Its protein is CASSYRAYEQYF.

V gene TRBV5-1 combines with J gene TRBJ2-7; 7 nucleotides match TRBD1. With 4 bases clipped from V and 2 bases from J, the junction kept 9 bases outside the gene matches. Per the germline V gene, CDR1 is SGHRS and CDR2 is YFSETQ. There are 15 residues in the CDR3. The CDR3 DNA reads TGCGCCAGCAGCCATACTCGGGACAGCACCTACGAGCAGTACTTC. It encodes CASSHTRDSTYEQYF. The full variable domain, with the rest looked up from reference TRBV5-1 and TRBJ2-7, is KAGVTQTPRYLIKTRGQQVTLSCSPISGHRSVSWYQQTPGQGLQFLFEYFSETQRNKGNFPGRFSGRQFSNSRSEMNVSTLELGDSALYLCASSHTRDSTYEQYFGPGTRLTVT.

This clone was found a few times. The gene calls are TRBV2 and TRBJ2-7; 8 bases line up with TRBD2. The CDR3 is made up of 15 amino acids. Trimming removed 4 bases from V and 0 bases from J; junction bases left unmatched: 5. Germline V CDR1 and CDR2: SNHLY, FYNNEI. In DNA, the CDR3 is TGTGCCAGCAGTGTTGCGGGAGGTGTCTCCTACGAGCAGTACTTC. As protein: CASSVAGGVSYEQYF. Full variable domain (remainder filled in from reference TRBV2 and TRBJ2-7): EPEVTQTPSHQVTQMGQEVILRCVPISNHLYFYWYRQILGQKVEFLVSFYNNEISEKSEIFDDQFSVERPDGSNFTLKIRSTKLEDSAMYFCASSVAGGVSYEQYFGPGTRLTVT.